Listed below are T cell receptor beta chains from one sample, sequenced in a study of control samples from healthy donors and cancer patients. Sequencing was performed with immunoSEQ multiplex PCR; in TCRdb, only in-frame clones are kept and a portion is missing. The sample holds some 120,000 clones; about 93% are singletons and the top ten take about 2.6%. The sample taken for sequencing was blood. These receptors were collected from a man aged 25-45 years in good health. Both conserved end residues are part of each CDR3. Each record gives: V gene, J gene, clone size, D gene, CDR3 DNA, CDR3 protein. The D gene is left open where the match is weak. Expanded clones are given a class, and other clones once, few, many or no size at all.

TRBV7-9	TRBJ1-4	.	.	TGTGCCAGCGGGACACACTCAATGCTGTTTTTT	CASGTHSMLFF
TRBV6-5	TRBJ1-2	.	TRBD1	TGTGCCAGCAAGAACAGGGGGACTAACTATGGCTACACCTTC	CASKNRGTNYGYTF
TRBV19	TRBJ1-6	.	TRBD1	TGTGCCAGTAGTATAGACCGGACAGGGAATTCACCCCTCCACTTT	CASSIDRTGNSPLHF
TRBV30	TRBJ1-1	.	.	TGTGCCTGGAGCGCAGAGAACACTGAAGCTTTCTTT	CAWSAENTEAFF
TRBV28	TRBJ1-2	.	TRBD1	TGTGCCAGCAGTTTGGGCAGGGGGCATGGCTACACCTTC	CASSLGRGHGYTF
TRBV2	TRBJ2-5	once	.	TGTGCCAGCAGTGAAAGTCGAAAAGAGACCCAGTACTTC	CASSESRKETQYF
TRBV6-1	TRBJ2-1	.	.	TGTGCCAGCAGTGCGCCCGCGGGGATCTCCTACAATGAGCAGTTCTTC	CASSAPAGISYNEQFF
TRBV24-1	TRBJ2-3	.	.	TGTGCCACCGGCCAAGGGGGCCTAGCGGCCACAAGCACAGATACGCAGTATTTT	CATGQGGLAATSTDTQYF
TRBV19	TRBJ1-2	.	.	TGTGCCAGTTCTGAGGAATCCTATGGCTACACCTTC	CASSEESYGYTF
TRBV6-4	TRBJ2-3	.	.	TGTGCCAGCAGTGACAGGGCGGGCACAGATACGCAGTATTTT	CASSDRAGTDTQYF
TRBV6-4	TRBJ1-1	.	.	TGTGCCAGCAGTGACTCATCAGGGGACACTGAAGCTTTCTTT	CASSDSSGDTEAFF
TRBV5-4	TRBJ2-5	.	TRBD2	TGTGCCAGCAGCCAAGGACTAGCGGGGGAGGAGACCCAGTACTTC	CASSQGLAGEETQYF
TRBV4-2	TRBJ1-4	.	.	TGTGCCAGCAGCCAAGAGGTCGGGGGGTTGGGTGAAAAACTGTTTTTT	CASSQEVGGLGEKLFF
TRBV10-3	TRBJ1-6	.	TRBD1	TGTGCCATCTCCGGGACAGGGAATAATTCACCCCTCCACTTT	CAISGTGNNSPLHF
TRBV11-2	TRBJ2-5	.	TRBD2	TGTGCCAGCAGCTTAGAAGCGGGGGCCGGGGTGACCCAGTACTTC	CASSLEAGAGVTQYF
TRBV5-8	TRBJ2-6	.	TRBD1	TGTGCCAGCAGCTTTCGGGGACAGGCCCTCTCTGGGGCCAACGTCCTGACTTTC	CASSFRGQALSGANVLTF
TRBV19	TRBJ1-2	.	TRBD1	TGTGCCAGTAGCCCCAACAGGGACAGATCCGGCTACACCTTC	CASSPNRDRSGYTF
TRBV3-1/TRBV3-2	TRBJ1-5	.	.	TGTGCCAGCAGCCAAGAAGGTCCCGGATGGAGGGAGCCCCAGCATTTT	CASSQEGPGWREPQHF
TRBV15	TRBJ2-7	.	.	TGTGCCACCAGCAGATGGGGGAGTGGCTCCTACGAGCAGTACTTC	CATSRWGSGSYEQYF
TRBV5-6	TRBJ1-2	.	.	TGTGCCAGCAGCTCCGGGGGTGGTGGCTACACCTTC	CASSSGGGGYTF
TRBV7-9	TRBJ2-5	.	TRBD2	TGTGCCAGCAGCTTAAGTCAATCGGGGGGAGAGACCCAGTACTTC	CASSLSQSGGETQYF
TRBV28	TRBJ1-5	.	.	TGTGCCAGCAGTTTCAGGGTCCCGGGTGGCAATCAGCCCCAGCATTTT	CASSFRVPGGNQPQHF
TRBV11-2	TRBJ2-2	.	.	TGTGCCAGCAGCTTACGCGGGGACACCGGGGAGCTGTTTTTT	CASSLRGDTGELFF
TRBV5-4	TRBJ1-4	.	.	TGTGCCAGCAGCTCCAGACAGGCAGCGGAAAAACTGTTTTTT	CASSSRQAAEKLFF